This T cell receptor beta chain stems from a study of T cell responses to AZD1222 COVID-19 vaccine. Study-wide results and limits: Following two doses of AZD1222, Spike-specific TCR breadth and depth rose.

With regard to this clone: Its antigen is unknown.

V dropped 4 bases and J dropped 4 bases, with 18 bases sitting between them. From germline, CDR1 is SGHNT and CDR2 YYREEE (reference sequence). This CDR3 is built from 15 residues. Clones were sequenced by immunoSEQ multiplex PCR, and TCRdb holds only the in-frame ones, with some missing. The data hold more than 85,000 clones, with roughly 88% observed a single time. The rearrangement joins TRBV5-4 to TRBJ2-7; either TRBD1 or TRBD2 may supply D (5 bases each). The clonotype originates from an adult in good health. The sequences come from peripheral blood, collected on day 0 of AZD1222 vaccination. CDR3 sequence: CASSRDRGSGYEQYF. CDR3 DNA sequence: TGTGCCAGCAGCCGGGATAGGGGTTCGGGATACGAGCAGTACTTC.